The rows below give T cell receptor beta chains drawn from one sample of a study of identical twins. TCRdb re-called the 5' RACE reads through MiXCR, storing one row per CDR3 protein. In the table there are hundreds of thousands of distinct CDR3 sequences, about 20% of which are singletons. This sample also appeared in a second study, on T cells expressing NK-cell markers.

The sequenced sample was PBMCs. Receptor source: a woman under 30 in good health. Both conserved end residues are part of each CDR3. Each record gives: V gene, D gene, clone size, J gene, CDR3 protein, CDR3 DNA. D genes are given only for firm matches. Only part of the rows carry a size: once, few, many, or a class if the clone is expanded.

V: TRBV5-1
D: NA
size: NA
J: TRBJ2-3
CDR3: CASSAGLQYTDTQYF
DNA: TGCGCCAGCAGCGCCGGACTTCAATACACAGATACGCAGTATTTT

V: TRBV20-1
D: TRBD1
size: few
J: TRBJ2-3
CDR3: CSARDPRTTGPTDTQYF
DNA: TGCAGTGCTAGAGACCCCCGAACGACAGGGCCGACAGATACGCAGTATTTT

V: TRBV6-1
D: TRBD1
size: NA
J: TRBJ2-7
CDR3: CASTISGTGSYEQYF
DNA: TGTGCCAGCACCATTTCCGGGACAGGCTCCTACGAGCAGTACTTC

V: TRBV7-2
D: NA
size: few
J: TRBJ1-1
CDR3: CASSPGRGFTEAFF
DNA: TGTGCCAGCAGCCCAGGCAGAGGGTTCACTGAAGCTTTCTTT

V: TRBV10-3
D: NA
size: few
J: TRBJ2-1
CDR3: CATQPPAGLMGTSYNEQFF
DNA: TGTGCCACCCAACCACCGGCAGGGTTAATGGGGACCTCTTACAATGAGCAGTTCTTC

V: TRBV6-1
D: NA
size: few
J: TRBJ2-5
CDR3: CASSPIGSSEVQTQYF
DNA: TGTGCCAGCAGTCCCATAGGGTCTAGCGAGGTACAGACCCAGTACTTC

V: TRBV5-1
D: NA
size: NA
J: TRBJ2-1
CDR3: CASSSEAGDGPSDEQFF
DNA: TGCGCCAGCAGCTCCGAGGCGGGTGACGGACCTTCGGATGAGCAGTTCTTC

V: TRBV20-1
D: TRBD2
size: few
J: TRBJ2-5
CDR3: CSARDGGVAGTQETQYF
DNA: TGCAGTGCTAGAGATGGGGGGGTAGCGGGGACCCAAGAGACCCAGTACTTC

V: TRBV7-8
D: NA
size: NA
J: TRBJ1-6
CDR3: CASSWGTSYNSPLHF
DNA: TGTGCCAGCAGCTGGGGGACGTCCTATAATTCACCCCTCCACTTT

V: TRBV20-1
D: NA
size: NA
J: TRBJ2-5
CDR3: CSAKPERRETQYF
DNA: TGCAGTGCTAAGCCCGAGCGGCGAGAGACCCAGTACTTC

V: TRBV23-1
D: TRBD1
size: NA
J: TRBJ1-2
CDR3: CASSHLEGTGLNYGYTF
DNA: TGCGCCAGCAGTCACCTCGAGGGGACAGGGTTGAACTATGGCTACACCTTC

V: TRBV25-1
D: TRBD2
size: few
J: TRBJ2-1
CDR3: CASSVSAGGYNEQFF
DNA: TGTGCCAGCAGCGTATCAGCGGGGGGGTACAATGAGCAGTTCTTC

V: TRBV11-2
D: TRBD2
size: NA
J: TRBJ2-6
CDR3: CASSPGLAGVTLSGANVLTF
DNA: TGTGCCAGCAGCCCGGGACTAGCGGGGGTGACTCTCTCTGGGGCCAACGTCCTGACTTTC

V: TRBV19
D: NA
size: few
J: TRBJ2-1
CDR3: CASSVGTVRGEQFF
DNA: TGTGCCAGTAGTGTAGGAACCGTCCGGGGTGAGCAGTTCTTC

V: TRBV6-1
D: NA
size: NA
J: TRBJ2-7
CDR3: CASRIAVHSYEQYF
DNA: TGTGCCAGCAGAATAGCGGTACACTCCTACGAGCAGTACTTC

V: TRBV3-1
D: TRBD2
size: few
J: TRBJ2-1
CDR3: CASSQESGSPTFYNEQFF
DNA: TGTGCCAGCAGCCAAGAGAGCGGGAGTCCCACCTTTTACAATGAGCAGTTCTTC

V: TRBV27
D: TRBD2
size: few
J: TRBJ2-5
CDR3: CATSFRGLAGGTGQETQYF
DNA: TGTGCCACCAGCTTCCGGGGACTAGCGGGAGGCACGGGGCAAGAGACCCAGTACTTC

V: TRBV5-5
D: NA
size: NA
J: TRBJ2-4
CDR3: CASSFATGGKNIQYF
DNA: TGTGCCAGCAGCTTTGCGACAGGAGGCAAAAACATTCAGTACTTC

V: TRBV5-5
D: NA
size: NA
J: TRBJ2-7
CDR3: CASSLEGFPAPEQYF
DNA: TGTGCCAGCAGCTTGGAGGGGTTTCCCGCTCCGGAGCAGTACTTC

V: TRBV12-5
D: NA
size: once
J: TRBJ1-1
CDR3: CASGLAATEAFF
DNA: TGTGCTAGTGGTTTGGCAGCCACTGAAGCTTTCTTT